The entry below describes one T cell receptor beta chain. This record comes from a study of blood T cell repertoires in COVID-19. The wider study: COVID-19 samples, acute and convalescent, were from the United States, Italy and Spain. T cells, B-cell-depleted T cells, or PBMCs provided the cDNA or gDNA that served as material.

In the original workflow: How many nucleated cells were present was estimated from reference gene primer amplification. Method: immunoSEQ multiplex PCR; TCRdb's copy keeps in-frame clones and lacks some. V and J calls and clone size are as listed in that table; D and trimming were resolved from the DNA. The data contain roughly 57,000 clones, over 70% of them seen just once; the ten biggest clones take up about 14%. Trimming left V 5 bases short and J 16 bases short, with 20 bases between. This CDR3 is 13 amino acids long. The germline V gene encodes CDR1 SGHAT and CDR2 FQNNGV. The sequenced material came from peripheral blood. This receptor was taken from a woman in her 70s with acute or convalescent COVID-19. The chain employs TRBV11-2 and TRBJ2-2; tentative D call: TRBD2 (5 bases). The chain's CDR3 is CASSPTRGNEGFF. The DNA for the CDR3 is TGTGCCAGCAGCCCGACGAGAGGGAACGAAGGGTTTTTT.